The T cell receptor (beta chain) described here comes from a study of T cell repertoires in aging, cancer and after chemotherapy. Overall study: Clear clonal overlap appeared across healthy donor samples taken over several months to years.

This CDR3 has 14 residues. Trimming pared 4 bases from V and 4 bases from J, leaving 11 bases between. Peripheral blood genomic DNA, not sorted cells or RNA, was the template. Comment on this clonotype: What it binds is unknown.

Regarding the study as a whole: Immunological memory after chemotherapy cannot be judged from the repertoire data.

TRB rearrangements spanning V, D and J were amplified using mixed TRB-A/B primers. Each CDR3 protein is one row after TCRdb ran MiXCR on the multiplex PCR reads. This sample has about 12,000 distinct CDR3 sequences, with roughly 29% found just once. The sequence was obtained from a human donor in good health. The donor label of this sample is uncertain. The rearrangement uses TRBV12-3 or TRBV12-4 and TRBJ2-1, with D hard to call. Input material: blood. The DNA for the CDR3 is TGTGCCAGCAGTTACCTAAGCTTGTACAATGAGCAGTTCTTC. Protein sequence: CASSYLSLYNEQFF.